Shown below are 15 T cell receptor beta chains from a single sample sequenced in a study of radiotherapy plus CTLA-4 blockade in lung cancer. Measured with immunoSEQ multiplex PCR; TCRdb has only the in-frame clones, and not every one. The data hold tens of thousands of clones, with 79% observed a single time. Sequencing was performed on peripheral blood, taken from a patient treated with radiotherapy plus ipilimumab. These receptors originate from a human donor with non-small cell lung cancer who had a complete response to radiotherapy plus ipilimumab.

V usage is TRBV11-3 and J usage is TRBJ2-5; TRBD2 matches at 7 bases. J was trimmed by 5 bases and V by 4 bases; bases with no gene match: 13. This CDR3 has 16 residues. CDR1 SGHNT and CDR2 YENEEA come from the germline V gene. For the CDR3, the DNA is TGTGCCAGCAGCTCCCCCCCGACTAGCCCGATGGAGACCCAGTACTTC. The encoded protein is CASSSPPTSPMETQYF.

The gene calls are TRBV30 and TRBJ1-4; D gene uncertain. CDR1 is GTSNPN and CDR2 is SVGIG in the germline V gene (reference sequence). The CDR3 contains 15 residues. Deletions cut 0 bases from V and 0 bases from J, with 8 bases between. The CDR3, as DNA: TGTGCCTGGAGTGTGAAAACTTCAACTAATGAAAAACTGTTTTTT. Translated: CAWSVKTSTNEKLFF.

The V call is TRBV14, the J call TRBJ2-1, with D possibly TRBD1 on 5 matching bases. Germline CDR1 SGHDN, CDR2 FVKESK. This CDR3 spans 14 amino acids. V was cut by 6 bases and J by 8 bases, with 17 bases left in between. The CDR3 region has the DNA TGTGCCAGCAGGGAAGGGGTCGTCGGTCATGAGCAGTTCTTC. Its translation: CASREGVVGHEQFF.

In this sample, this clone turned up a few times. The CDR3 here is CASSQDESVEAFF. CDR3 coding DNA: TGCGCCAGCAGCCAAGATGAGTCGGTAGAAGCTTTCTTT. The chain employs TRBV4-3 and TRBJ1-1; D is uncertain. Germline loops: CDR1 LGHNA, CDR2 YSLEER. Trimming took 0 bases from V and 8 from J, leaving 10 bases between them. The CDR3 consists of 13 residues.

This chain joins TRBV7-9 and TRBJ2-6; D remains ambiguous. Germline V gene sequence: CDR1 SEHNR, CDR2 FQNEAQ (reference sequence). The CDR3 is 15 amino acids. V lost 5 bases and J 1 base, leaving 9 bases between the germline ends. The CDR3 here is CASSLVASGANVLTF. CDR3 in DNA: TGTGCCAGCAGCCTAGTGGCATCTGGGGCCAACGTCCTGACTTTC.

This chain links TRBV5-1 with TRBJ1-1; TRBD1 matches 7 bases. Germline CDR1 is SGHRS and CDR2 is YFSETQ. V gave up 0 bases and J gave up 4 bases; unmatched junction bases: 6. The CDR3 runs to 15 residues. CDR3 bases: TGCGCCAGCAGCTTGGGGGGCGCAGGGGGCACTGAAGCTTTCTTT. This sequence encodes CASSLGGAGGTEAFF.

This rearrangement joins TRBV18 to TRBJ2-2; D is perhaps TRBD1 or TRBD2 (5 bases each). V lost 3 bases and J 5 bases, leaving 22 bases between the germline ends. Looked up from germline, CDR1 is KGHSH and CDR2 is LQKENI. The CDR3 runs to 18 residues. CDR3 amino acids: CASSPGATPGRGTGELFF. CDR3 in DNA: TGTGCCAGCTCACCTGGGGCTACCCCTGGGAGAGGGACCGGGGAGCTGTTTTTT.

The chain has TRBV5-5 and TRBJ1-6; D unclear. Germline CDR1 SGHKS, CDR2 YYEKEE (reference sequence). The CDR3 length is 17 residues. V lost 4 bases and J 7 bases, leaving 21 bases between the germline ends. The CDR3 is CASSPDPGRAANSPLHF. CDR3 bases: TGTGCCAGCAGCCCCGATCCGGGAAGGGCTGCAAATTCACCCCTCCACTTT.

This chain joins TRBV5-1 and TRBJ2-2, with D unresolved. Germline V gene sequence: CDR1 SGHRS, CDR2 YFSETQ. The CDR3 has 14 residues. Trimming pared 1 base from V and 0 bases from J, leaving 4 bases between. CDR3: CASSLNSNTGELFF. The CDR3 DNA reads TGCGCCAGCAGCTTGAATTCGAACACCGGGGAGCTGTTTTTT.

The V call is TRBV2, the J call TRBJ1-1, with unresolved D. CDR1 is SNHLY and CDR2 is FYNNEI in the germline V gene. V was clipped by 6 bases and J by 0 bases, with 11 bases between them. The CDR3 spans 14 residues. The CDR3 spells CASRVGGMNTEAFF. The CDR3 nucleotides read TGTGCCAGCAGAGTGGGTGGGATGAACACTGAAGCTTTCTTT.

This clone was picked up one time. This chain joins TRBV5-1 and TRBJ2-5; D may be TRBD1 (6 bases). The V end was cut by 6 bases, the J end by 1 base, with 10 bases between. The germline V gene has CDR1 SGHRS and CDR2 YFSETQ. This CDR3 comprises 13 residues. DNA for the CDR3: TGCGCCAGCAACCGGGACACCCAAGAGACCCAGTACTTC. Amino acid sequence: CASNRDTQETQYF.

The rearrangement uses TRBV29-1 and TRBJ2-5; D not certain. Per germline, CDR1 SQVTM and CDR2 ANQGSEA. The CDR3 length is 10 residues. Trimming removed 6 bases at V and 4 bases at J, with 6 bases between. The CDR3 sequence is CSVNPETQYF. The CDR3 DNA reads TGCAGCGTCAACCCAGAGACCCAGTACTTC.

The rearrangement links TRBV7-2 to TRBJ2-7; 9 bases fit TRBD1. Germline V gives CDR1 SGHTA, CDR2 FQGNSA. This CDR3 is built from 14 residues. V dropped 5 bases and J dropped 4; count of bases not matched to a gene: 6. The CDR3 region is CASSRDRVGYEQYF. For the CDR3, the DNA is TGTGCCAGCAGCCGGGACAGGGTCGGGTACGAGCAGTACTTC.

The chain links TRBV5-1 to TRBJ2-5, with D uncertain. Germline CDR1 SGHRS, CDR2 YFSETQ. This CDR3 comprises 14 residues. V was cut by 3 bases and J by 0 bases, with 9 bases left in between. The CDR3 here is CASSYGSNQETQYF. The CDR3 bases are TGCGCCAGCAGCTATGGCAGCAACCAAGAGACCCAGTACTTC. Supplemented by reference TRBV5-1 and TRBJ2-5, the full variable domain reads KAGVTQTPRYLIKTRGQQVTLSCSPISGHRSVSWYQQTPGQGLQFLFEYFSETQRNKGNFPGRFSGRQFSNSRSEMNVSTLELGDSALYLCASSYGSNQETQYFGPGTRLLVL.

The CDR3 region is CATSREKGPYEQYF. CDR3 DNA sequence: TGTGCCACCAGCAGAGAGAAGGGACCCTACGAGCAGTACTTC. This sequence joins TRBV15 and TRBJ2-7, with D perhaps being TRBD1 or TRBD2 (5 bases each). The CDR3 is 14 residues long. V gave up 0 bases and J gave up 2 bases, with 8 bases separating them. Looked up from germline, CDR1 is LNHNV and CDR2 is YYDKDF (reference sequence).